The rows below give T cell receptor beta chains drawn from one sample of a study of long-term antiretroviral therapy in people with HIV. The method was immunoSEQ multiplex PCR; TCRdb's version includes in-frame clones alone and lacks a portion of them. The sample shows approximately 28,000 clones, 87% of them seen only once. This specimen was unsorted PBMCs, taken 2 years after starting antiretroviral therapy. Receptors were obtained from a man aged 50-59 years with HIV. CDR3s leave out the opening cysteine and the closing phenylalanine or tryptophan. The order of the fields is V gene, J gene, CDR3 protein.

v_call: TRBV5-1; j_call: TRBJ2-3; cdr3_aa: ASSLWASGARTDTQY
v_call: TRBV19; j_call: TRBJ2-3; cdr3_aa: ASKQQGPDTQY
v_call: TRBV7-2; j_call: TRBJ1-2; cdr3_aa: ASSLEGDYGYT
v_call: TRBV7-9; j_call: TRBJ1-4; cdr3_aa: ASSEGAGIPAGKLF
v_call: TRBV5-1; j_call: TRBJ2-3; cdr3_aa: ASSTGLAGRDTQY
v_call: TRBV5-8; j_call: TRBJ2-2; cdr3_aa: ASSLTDVGELF
v_call: TRBV28; j_call: TRBJ1-2; cdr3_aa: ASATGTGYT
v_call: TRBV7-2; j_call: TRBJ2-7; cdr3_aa: ASSLEQAFSYEQY
v_call: TRBV6-6; j_call: TRBJ1-5; cdr3_aa: ASSYSSPNQPQH
v_call: TRBV7-2; j_call: TRBJ2-5; cdr3_aa: ASSPLPVYQETQY
v_call: TRBV19; j_call: TRBJ1-1; cdr3_aa: ASRRNEETTEAF
v_call: TRBV7-9; j_call: TRBJ2-7; cdr3_aa: ASSFELSYEQY
v_call: TRBV28; j_call: TRBJ2-1; cdr3_aa: ASSSSGRAKDEQF
v_call: TRBV7-9; j_call: TRBJ1-5; cdr3_aa: ASSLDRPYAGHLNQPQH
v_call: TRBV2; j_call: TRBJ1-5; cdr3_aa: ASSDVRTGGNQPQH
v_call: TRBV5-6; j_call: TRBJ2-1; cdr3_aa: ASSFTSGNGNEQF
v_call: TRBV5-1; j_call: TRBJ2-7; cdr3_aa: ASRDRRDSYEQY
v_call: TRBV19; j_call: TRBJ1-1; cdr3_aa: ASSTLYRSNTEAF
v_call: TRBV7-3; j_call: TRBJ2-6; cdr3_aa: ASSLVSGAGANVLT